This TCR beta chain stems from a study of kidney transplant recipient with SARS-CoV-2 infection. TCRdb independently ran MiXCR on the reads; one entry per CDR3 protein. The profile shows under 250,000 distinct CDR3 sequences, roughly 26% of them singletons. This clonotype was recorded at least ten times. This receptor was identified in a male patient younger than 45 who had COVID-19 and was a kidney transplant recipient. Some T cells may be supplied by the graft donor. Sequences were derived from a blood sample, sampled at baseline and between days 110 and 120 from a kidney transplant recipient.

CDR3 coding DNA: TGTGCCACCAGCAGAGATTTTTACAGAAAGAACACTGAAGCTTTCTTT. This codes for CATSRDFYRKNTEAFF. The genes are TRBV15 and TRBJ1-1; D not certain. Trimming pared 0 bases from V and 1 base from J, leaving 12 bases between. Germline-derived CDR1 and CDR2 are LNHNV and YYDKDF (reference sequence). CDR3 size: 16 residues.